The present entry profiles one T cell receptor beta chain with its context. Its antigen is undetermined. The sample belongs to a study of cytomegalovirus exposure and HLA in healthy donors. General study findings and limits: The study carried out a later analysis of TCR beta sequences. It associated around 17,000 of them with specific HLA alleles at a false discovery rate of 0.05. TCR beta chain V- and J-gene trimming was linked, in a later analysis, to a missense variant in DCLRE1C.

PCR employed 60 Vbeta and 13 Jbeta primers. The data were produced by immunoSEQ multiplex PCR, yet TCRdb's version contains in-frame clones alone and is incomplete. The sample carries fewer than 150,000 clones, about 79% recorded once. In germline, CDR1 is SGHRS, CDR2 YFSETQ. V shed 0 bases, J shed 3 bases, and the junction held 3 bases outside the gene matches. The CDR3 sequence is 15 residues long. This clonotype was sampled from a male donor in good health and CMV-seronegative. The sample was PBMCs. This sequence joins TRBV5-1 and TRBJ1-1, with 9 bases identical to TRBD1. CDR3 sequence: CASSLGGQGYTEAFF. CDR3 nucleotides: TGCGCCAGCAGCTTGGGTGGACAGGGGTACACTGAAGCTTTCTTT.